Ten or more counts support the clone carrying this T cell receptor (beta chain). Its matching antigen is unknown. Diagnoses were established using clinical symptoms, serum thyroxine and TRAb, thyroid ultrasound and orbital computed tomography. The source material, RNA transcripts, was used to amplify TCR beta CDR3 regions. Initially, a first-round RT-PCR of the TCR CDR3 employed the HTBI primer set. MiXCR, run by TCRdb on the multiplex PCR reads, gives a single entry per CDR3 protein. The top ten clones hold approximately 7.5% of a sample with around 440,000 distinct CDR3 sequences, approximately 14% of them seen once. V was cut by 2 bases and J by 2 bases, with 10 bases left in between. Germline CDR1 is SNHLY and CDR2 is FYNNEI. CDR3 size: 14 residues. This sample is drawn from a study of T cells in Graves' hyperthyroidism and ophthalmopathy. Study observations and caveats: Onset of ophthalmopathy came a median approximately 6.8 months after the model predicted it.

The receptor comes from a young woman with Graves' hyperthyroidism. What was sequenced was blood. V and J are TRBV2 and TRBJ2-7; D might be TRBD1 (7 bases). The chain's CDR3 is CASSESGGPYEQYF. The DNA for the CDR3 is TGTGCCAGCAGTGAATCAGGGGGGCCCTACGAGCAGTACTTC.